The sequence of this TCR beta chain was determined in a study of Ad26.COV2.S vaccination and SARS-CoV-2 variants. Looking at the study overall: Intramuscular Ad26.COV2.S at 5x10^10 or 1x10^11 viral particles.

The assay was immunoSEQ multiplex PCR, and TCRdb's table has in-frame clones only and misses some. The sample lists about 430,000 clones, approximately 90% occurring once. The treatment: some 20 received Ad26.COV2.S at low or high dose, single or two shots; about 5 received placebo; per-sample allocation not given. Following the first vaccine or placebo injection, samples were taken on day 63. V was trimmed by 6 bases and J by 2 bases, leaving 7 bases between them. This CDR3 is built from 11 residues. CDR1 and CDR2 from the germline V gene are SQVTM and ANQGSEA. The chain uses TRBV29-1 and TRBJ1-2; D is unclear. The TCR comes from a person between 18 and 60 years old who received the Ad26.COV2.S COVID-19 vaccine or a placebo. This specimen consisted of peripheral blood, obtained in a trial of Ad26.COV2.S vaccine versus placebo. As DNA, the CDR3 is TGCAGCGTGATCGAGAACTATGGCTACACCTTC. Encoded protein: CSVIENYGYTF.